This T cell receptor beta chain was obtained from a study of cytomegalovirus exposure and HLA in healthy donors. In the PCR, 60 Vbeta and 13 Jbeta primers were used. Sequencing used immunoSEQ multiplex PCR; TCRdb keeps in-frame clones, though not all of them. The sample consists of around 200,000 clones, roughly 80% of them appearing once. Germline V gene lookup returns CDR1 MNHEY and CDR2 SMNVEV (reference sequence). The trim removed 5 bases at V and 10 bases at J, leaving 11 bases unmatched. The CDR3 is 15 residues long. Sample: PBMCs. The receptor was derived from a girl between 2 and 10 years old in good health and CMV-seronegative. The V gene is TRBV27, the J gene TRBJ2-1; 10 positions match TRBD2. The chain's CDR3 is CASSRASGGVEEQFF. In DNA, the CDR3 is TGTGCCAGCAGTCGGGCTAGCGGGGGTGTCGAGGAGCAGTTCTTC.